The T cell receptor beta chain described here comes from a study of blood T cells in healthy people across ages. This clonotype came up a few times. Combining a sample-barcoded 5' primer with a J-beta primer mix, a second PCR ran for roughly 7 to 12 cycles. TCRdb reprocessed the 5' RACE reads with MiXCR, giving one entry per CDR3 protein. The sample has roughly 730,000 distinct CDR3 sequences; roughly three fifths are singletons. The CDR3 has 17 amino acids. CDR1 LGHNA and CDR2 YNFKEQ come from the germline V gene. V dropped 4 bases and J dropped 0 bases, with 18 bases sitting between them. This TCR came from a man aged 35-49 years in good health. The chain carries TRBV4-2 and TRBJ2-5; maybe TRBD2 (7 bases). Sequenced input: blood. The chain's CDR3 is CASSPGAGAQYQETQYF. CDR3 nucleotide sequence: TGTGCCAGCAGCCCCGGCGCGGGGGCCCAGTACCAAGAGACCCAGTACTTC.